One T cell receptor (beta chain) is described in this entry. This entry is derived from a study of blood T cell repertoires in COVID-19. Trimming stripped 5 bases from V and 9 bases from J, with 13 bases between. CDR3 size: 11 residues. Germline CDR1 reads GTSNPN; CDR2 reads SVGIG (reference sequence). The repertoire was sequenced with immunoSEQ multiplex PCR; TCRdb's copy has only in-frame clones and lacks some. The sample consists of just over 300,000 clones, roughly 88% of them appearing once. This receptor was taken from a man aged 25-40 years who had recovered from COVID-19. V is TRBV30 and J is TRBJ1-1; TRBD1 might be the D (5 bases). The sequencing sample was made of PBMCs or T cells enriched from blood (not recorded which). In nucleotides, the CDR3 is TGTGCCTGGGTCTGGGGCCCGAAAGCTTTCTTT. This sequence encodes CAWVWGPKAFF.